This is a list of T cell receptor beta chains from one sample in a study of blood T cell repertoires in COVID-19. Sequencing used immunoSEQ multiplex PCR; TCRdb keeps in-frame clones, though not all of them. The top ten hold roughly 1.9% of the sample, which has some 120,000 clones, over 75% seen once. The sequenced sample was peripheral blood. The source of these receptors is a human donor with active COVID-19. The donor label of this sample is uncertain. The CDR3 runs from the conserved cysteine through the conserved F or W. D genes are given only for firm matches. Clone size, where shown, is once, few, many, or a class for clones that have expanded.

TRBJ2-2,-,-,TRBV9,CASSVEQYTGELFF,TGTGCCAGCAGCGTAGAACAGTACACCGGGGAGCTGTTTTTT
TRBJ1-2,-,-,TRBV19,CASSMSDSLGGYTF,TGTGCCAGTAGTATGTCAGACAGCCTAGGAGGCTACACCTTC
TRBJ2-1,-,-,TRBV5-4,CASSSRGYNEQFF,TGTGCCAGCAGCTCCAGGGGATACAATGAGCAGTTCTTC
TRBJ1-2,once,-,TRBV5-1,CASSPGLNYGYTF,TGCGCCAGCAGCCCGGGACTTAACTATGGCTACACCTTC
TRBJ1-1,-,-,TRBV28,CASSPQIGGVHSFF,TGTGCCAGCAGCCCCCAGATTGGGGGGGTCCATTCTTTCTTT
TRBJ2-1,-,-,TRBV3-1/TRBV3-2,CASRGFDEQFF,TGTGCCAGCCGAGGCTTCGATGAGCAGTTCTTC
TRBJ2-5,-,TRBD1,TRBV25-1,CASSRDSQETQYF,TGTGCCAGCAGCCGGGACAGCCAAGAGACCCAGTACTTC
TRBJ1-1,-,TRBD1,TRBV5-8,CASSRTGSTEAFF,TGTGCCAGCAGCCGGACAGGCAGCACTGAAGCTTTCTTT
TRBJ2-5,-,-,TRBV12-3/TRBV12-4,CASHGGETQYF,TGTGCCAGCCACGGAGGGGAGACCCAGTACTTC
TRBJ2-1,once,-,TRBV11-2,CASSLPGEYNEQFF,TGTGCCAGCAGCTTACCAGGGGAGTACAATGAGCAGTTCTTC
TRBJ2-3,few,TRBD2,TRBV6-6,CASSPYRRLAGEESPQGYTDTQYF,TGTGCCAGCAGTCCTTATCGAAGACTAGCGGGGGAGGAAAGTCCCCAGGGCTACACAGATACGCAGTATTTT
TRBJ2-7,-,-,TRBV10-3,CAIGADSVYEQYF,TGTGCCATCGGAGCGGACAGTGTCTACGAGCAGTACTTC
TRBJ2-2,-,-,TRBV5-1,CASSLGRGNTGELFF,TGCGCCAGCAGCTTAGGGAGAGGGAACACCGGGGAGCTGTTTTTT
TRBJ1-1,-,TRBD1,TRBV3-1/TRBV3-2,CASSIIRGTGRKEAFF,TGTGCCAGCAGTATAATAAGGGGGACAGGGAGAAAGGAAGCTTTCTTT
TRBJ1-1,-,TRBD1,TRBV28,CASRMGDRGLRTEAFF,TGTGCCAGCAGAATGGGGGACAGGGGGCTTAGGACTGAAGCTTTCTTT
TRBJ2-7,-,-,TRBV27,CASRDMNSYEQYF,TGTGCCAGCAGAGACATGAACTCCTACGAGCAGTACTTC
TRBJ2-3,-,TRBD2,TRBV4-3,CASSQEWLAATDTQYF,TGCGCCAGCAGCCAAGAGTGGCTAGCGGCCACAGATACGCAGTATTTT
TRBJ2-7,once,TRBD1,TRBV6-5,CASSHPRGLSYEQYF,TGTGCCAGCAGCCACCCCAGGGGGTTGTCCTACGAGCAGTACTTC
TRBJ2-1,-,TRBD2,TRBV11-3,CASSDHSGGREQFF,TGTGCCAGCAGCGACCATAGCGGGGGTCGTGAGCAGTTCTTC
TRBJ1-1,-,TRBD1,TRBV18,CASSPRDRGEKAFF,TGTGCCAGCTCACCCCGGGACAGGGGTGAAAAAGCTTTCTTT
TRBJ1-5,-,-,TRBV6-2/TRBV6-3,CASSYSGHSNQPQHF,TGTGCCAGCAGTTACTCAGGACATAGCAATCAGCCCCAGCATTTT
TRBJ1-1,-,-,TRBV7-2,CASSQDRTNTEAFF,TGTGCCAGCAGTCAAGACAGGACCAACACTGAAGCTTTCTTT
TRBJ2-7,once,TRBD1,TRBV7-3,CASSLNPGGDSYEQYF,TGTGCCAGCAGCTTAAATCCAGGGGGAGACTCCTACGAGCAGTACTTC
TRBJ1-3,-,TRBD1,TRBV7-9,CASSSNKFTGGIGNTIYF,TGTGCCAGCAGCTCAAACAAATTTACAGGGGGGATTGGAAACACCATATATTTT
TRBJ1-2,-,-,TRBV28,CASSSPGGGYTF,TGTGCCAGCAGCTCCCCGGGTGGTGGCTACACCTTC
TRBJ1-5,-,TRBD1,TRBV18,CASSPEGAPNQPQHF,TGTGCCAGCTCACCAGAGGGGGCTCCCAATCAGCCCCAGCATTTT
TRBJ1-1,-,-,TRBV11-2,CASSLAGKGEAFF,TGTGCCAGCAGCTTAGCGGGGAAGGGTGAAGCTTTCTTT
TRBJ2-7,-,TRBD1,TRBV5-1,CASSLDAGTGVYEQYF,TGCGCCAGCAGCTTGGATGCCGGGACAGGAGTCTACGAGCAGTACTTC
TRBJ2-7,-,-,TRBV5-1,CASSPWISQGGEQYF,TGCGCCAGCAGCCCGTGGATTAGTCAGGGGGGCGAGCAGTACTTC
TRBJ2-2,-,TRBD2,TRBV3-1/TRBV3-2,CASSQVPSGGNLNTGELFF,TGTGCCAGCAGCCAAGTTCCTAGCGGGGGAAACCTGAACACCGGGGAGCTGTTTTTT
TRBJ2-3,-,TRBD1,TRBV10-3,CATKETGRGDTQYF,TGTGCCACAAAAGAGACAGGGAGAGGGGATACGCAGTATTTT
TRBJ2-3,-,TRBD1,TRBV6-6,CASSYSGQGITDTQYF,TGTGCCAGCAGTTACTCGGGACAGGGGATAACAGATACGCAGTATTTT
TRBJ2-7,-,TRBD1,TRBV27,CASSWLGQGSYEQYF,TGTGCCAGCAGTTGGTTGGGACAGGGGTCCTACGAGCAGTACTTC
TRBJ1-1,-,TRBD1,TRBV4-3,CASSQDRGIPEAFF,TGCGCCAGCAGCCAAGACAGGGGGATTCCTGAAGCTTTCTTT
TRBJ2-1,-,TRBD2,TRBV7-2,CASSSGLAGGRGNEQFF,TGTGCCAGCAGCTCAGGACTAGCGGGGGGGCGAGGCAATGAGCAGTTCTTC
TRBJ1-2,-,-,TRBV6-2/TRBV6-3,CASSYSTWGVSRKRGYGYTF,TGTGCCAGCAGTTACTCCACCTGGGGGGTCAGTAGAAAGAGGGGCTATGGCTACACCTTC
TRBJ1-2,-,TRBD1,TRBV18,CASSPRGRGQYGYTF,TGTGCCAGCTCACCACGCGGCAGGGGGCAATATGGCTACACCTTC
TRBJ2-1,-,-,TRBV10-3,CAMAGNFDNEQFF,TGTGCCATGGCAGGGAACTTCGACAATGAGCAGTTCTTC
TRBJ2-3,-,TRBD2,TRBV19,CASSPGLAGFSTDTQYF,TGTGCCAGTAGCCCGGGACTAGCGGGATTTAGCACAGATACGCAGTATTTT
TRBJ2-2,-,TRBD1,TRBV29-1,CSVRGTGNTGELFF,TGCAGCGTTCGAGGGACAGGGAACACCGGGGAGCTGTTTTTT
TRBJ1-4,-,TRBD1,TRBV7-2,CASSPVTGASGKLFF,TGTGCCAGCAGCCCGGTAACAGGGGCCTCAGGGAAACTGTTTTTT
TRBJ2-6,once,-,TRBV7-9,CASSESEAGANVLTF,TGTGCCAGCAGCGAATCAGAGGCTGGGGCCAACGTCCTGACTTTC
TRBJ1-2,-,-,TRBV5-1,CASRVTGKFNYGYTF,TGCGCCAGCAGGGTAACAGGAAAATTTAACTATGGCTACACCTTC
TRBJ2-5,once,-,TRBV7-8,CASSLESRQETQYF,TGTGCCAGCAGCTTAGAGTCTAGACAAGAGACCCAGTACTTC
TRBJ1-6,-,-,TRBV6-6,CASTSTGKHYNSPLHF,TGTGCCAGCACTTCTACAGGGAAACACTATAATTCACCCCTCCACTTT
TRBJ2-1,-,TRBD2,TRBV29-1,CSVELAGGYNEQFF,TGCAGCGTTGAACTAGCGGGGGGGTACAATGAGCAGTTCTTC
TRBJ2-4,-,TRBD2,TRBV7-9,CASSLEGRGNIQYF,TGTGCCAGCAGCTTAGAGGGGAGGGGAAACATTCAGTACTTC
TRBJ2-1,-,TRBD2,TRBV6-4,CASSESGGAAAEQFF,TGTGCCAGCAGTGAAAGCGGGGGGGCCGCAGCTGAGCAGTTCTTC
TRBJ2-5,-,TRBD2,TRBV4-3,CASSLRSGGAETQYF,TGCGCCAGCAGCCTTCGTAGCGGGGGGGCTGAGACCCAGTACTTC
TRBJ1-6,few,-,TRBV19,CASRPGVSNSPLHF,TGTGCCAGTAGGCCGGGGGTGTCGAATTCACCCCTCCACTTT